The 28 T cell receptor beta chains below come from one sample, sequenced in a study of blood T cell repertoires in COVID-19. TCRdb keeps only in-frame clones here, not all; method: immunoSEQ multiplex PCR. The data contain 55,000 to 75,000 clones, roughly 85% of them singletons. Sequencing was performed on peripheral blood. Receptors originate from a man between 60 and 70 years old with acute or convalescent COVID-19.

The chain carries TRBV19 and TRBJ1-2, with D unclear. V lost 3 bases and J lost 5, with 7 bases in between. Germline assignment: CDR1 LNHDA and CDR2 SQIVND (reference sequence). CDR3 length equals 12 residues. The CDR3 loop reads CASSIHRYGYTF. The CDR3 DNA reads TGTGCCAGTAGTATTCATCGGTATGGCTACACCTTC.

In this sample, this clone is medium-sized (0.01 to 0.1%). The chain has TRBV7-6 and TRBJ2-7, with 7 bases fitting TRBD2. CDR3 size: 19 residues. With 5 bases clipped from V and 1 base from J, the junction kept 20 bases outside the gene matches. Germline CDR1 reads SGHVS; CDR2 reads FNYEAQ. Written as DNA, the CDR3 is TGTGCCAGCAGCAGGAAGTCCAAGATAGCGGGTCAAGGATCCTACGAGCAGTACTTC. Residues: CASSRKSKIAGQGSYEQYF.

This chain links TRBV13 with TRBJ2-3; D not resolved. Germline values: CDR1 PRHDT, CDR2 FYEKMQ (reference sequence). Deletions cut 1 base from V and 4 bases from J, with 18 bases between. This CDR3 is 17 amino acids long. CDR3 residues: CASSLEGPRGPPDTQYF. Here the CDR3 DNA reads TGTGCCAGCAGCTTAGAAGGCCCTCGTGGGCCCCCAGATACGCAGTATTTT. The whole variable domain, filled in from reference TRBV13 and TRBJ2-3, reads AAGVIQSPRHLIKEKRETATLKCYPIPRHDTVYWYQQGPGQDPQFLISFYEKMQSDKGSIPDRFSAQQFSDYHSELNMSSLELGDSALYFCASSLEGPRGPPDTQYFGPGTRLTVL.

The genes are TRBV28 and TRBJ1-4, with 9 bases matching TRBD1. Germline V gene data show CDR1 as MDHEN and CDR2 as SYDVKM. Trimming cost V 5 bases and J 8 bases; bases outside gene matches: 9. The CDR3 length is 15 residues. CDR3 bases: TGTGCCAGCAGTCCACAGGGACAGGGCAAGGAAAAACTGTTTTTT. Translated, it gives CASSPQGQGKEKLFF. Full variable domain (missing parts from reference TRBV28 and TRBJ1-4): DVKVTQSSRYLVKRTGEKVFLECVQDMDHENMFWYRQDPGLGLRLIYFSYDVKMKEKGDIPEGYSVSREKKERFSLILESASTNQTSMYLCASSPQGQGKEKLFFGSGTQLSVL.

The V and J genes are TRBV28 and TRBJ1-5, with D unresolved. V was trimmed by 4 bases and J by 2 bases, leaving 12 bases between them. The CDR3 totals 15 residues. Germline V gives CDR1 MDHEN, CDR2 SYDVKM. The chain's CDR3 is CASSSPGWGNQPQHF. The CDR3 DNA is TGTGCCAGCAGTTCCCCGGGTTGGGGCAATCAGCCCCAGCATTTT.

The rearrangement uses TRBV19 and TRBJ1-2, with 7 bases lining up with TRBD1. J was trimmed by 1 base and V by 7 bases; bases with no gene match: 9. This CDR3 is built from 15 residues. Germline V CDR1 and CDR2: LNHDA, SQIVND (reference sequence). CDR3 DNA sequence: TGTGCCAGTATACCGAACAGGGGACTTAACTATGGCTACACCTTC. This gives the protein CASIPNRGLNYGYTF.

The genes are TRBV30 and TRBJ1-5; D call uncertain. V was trimmed by 3 bases and J by 0 bases, leaving 12 bases between them. The germline V gene encodes CDR1 GTSNPN and CDR2 SVGIG (reference sequence). This CDR3 has 15 amino acids. CDR3 bases: TGTGCCTGGAGCCGGAGCTTATATAGCAATCAGCCCCAGCATTTT. The encoded protein is CAWSRSLYSNQPQHF. Combining the CDR3 with reference TRBV30 and TRBJ1-5 gives the whole variable domain SQTIHQWPATLVQPVGSPLSLECTVEGTSNPNLYWYRQAAGRGLQLLFYSVGIGQISSEVPQNLSASRPQDRQFILSSKKLLLSDSGFYLCAWSRSLYSNQPQHFGDGTRLSIL.

DNA of the CDR3: TGTGCCAGCAGTTCCGGGACTAGAGTGGCTACGCAGTATTTT. Translated, it gives CASSSGTRVATQYF. The rearrangement uses TRBV28 and TRBJ2-3, with 8 bases aligning to TRBD2. The V gene end was trimmed by 4 bases and the J gene end by 8 bases; junction bases not matched to a gene: 8. The germline CDR1 and CDR2 sequences are MDHEN and SYDVKM. The CDR3 is 14 amino acids.

This chain uses TRBV27 with TRBJ1-1; D not certain. This CDR3 comprises 13 residues. The V and J ends lost 6 bases and 0 bases respectively, with 8 bases between them. Germline V lookup: CDR1 MNHEY, CDR2 SMNVEV (reference sequence). The CDR3 region has the DNA TGTGCCAGCAGGGAGAATTTGAACACTGAAGCTTTCTTT. It translates to CASRENLNTEAFF.

This chain uses TRBV7-9 with TRBJ2-3; D perhaps matches TRBD1 (6 bases). CDR1 is SEHNR, CDR2 FQNEAQ, per germline (reference sequence). Trimming cost V 6 bases and J 4 bases, with 8 bases left between them. CDR3 length: 12 residues. The CDR3 bases are TGTGCCAGCAGTCGACAGGCAGATACGCAGTATTTT. Its translation is CASSRQADTQYF.

The chain recombines TRBV3-1 (or the pseudogene TRBV3-2) with TRBJ1-1; 7 bases match TRBD1. Germline trimming cut 4 bases from V and 7 bases from J; bases unmatched to any gene: 15. The CDR3 length is 16 residues. The germline V gene encodes CDR1 LGHDT and CDR2 YNNKEL (reference sequence). The CDR3 spells CASSPRTTGESLEAFF. In nucleotides, the CDR3 is TGTGCCAGCAGCCCCCGAACAACAGGGGAATCGCTTGAAGCTTTCTTT.

V and J are TRBV5-1 and TRBJ2-5; 7 bases are a match to TRBD1. V gave up 4 bases and J gave up 5 bases; unmatched junction bases: 8. The length of the CDR3 is 14 residues. Germline loops: CDR1 SGHRS, CDR2 YFSETQ. The chain's CDR3 is CASSKTGRGETQYF. CDR3 nucleotide sequence: TGCGCCAGCAGCAAGACAGGGCGCGGGGAGACCCAGTACTTC.

In this sample, this clone turned up once. This sequence joins TRBV5-1 and TRBJ2-3; 14 bases are a match to TRBD2. Trimming took 4 bases from V and 4 from J; bases not matched to a gene: 2. CDR3 size: 15 residues. Germline CDR1 and CDR2: SGHRS and YFSETQ. Written as DNA, the CDR3 is TGCGCCAGCAGCCTGGGACTAGCGGGAGCAGATACGCAGTATTTT. Translating it yields CASSLGLAGADTQYF.

The chain recombines TRBV21-1 with TRBJ1-2; the table's D call TRBD1 went unverified against the DNA. TRBV21-1 is given as a pseudogene. The CDR3 has 11 amino acids. The DNA of the CDR3 is TGTGCCAGCAGGGCCGGGACAACTGGTCGCTTC. Amino acids: CASRAGTTGRF.

This rearrangement joins TRBV10-3 to TRBJ1-1, with D possibly being TRBD1 (5 bases). Germline V gene lookup returns CDR1 ENHRY and CDR2 SYGVKD. Trimming took off 8 bases at V and 1 base at J, with 11 bases between the two ends. The CDR3 is made up of 13 amino acids. The CDR3 DNA sequence: TGTGCCATCCGAATGACAGAGAACACTGAAGCTTTCTTT. This encodes CAIRMTENTEAFF.

This clone was counted only a few times. The chain uses TRBV7-6 and TRBJ1-4; no definite D call. Germline loops: CDR1 SGHVS, CDR2 FNYEAQ. V gave up 3 bases and J gave up 6 bases, with 11 bases separating them. The CDR3 has 14 amino acids. In nucleotides, the CDR3 is TGTGCCAGCAGCTTCGGGGATAGTTATGAAAAACTGTTTTTT. Amino acid sequence: CASSFGDSYEKLFF.

V and J are TRBV5-1 and TRBJ2-3; TRBD2 matches at 8 bases. V was pared by 5 bases and J by 0 bases, with 5 bases of the junction left unmatched. Germline V gene lookup returns CDR1 SGHRS and CDR2 YFSETQ. This CDR3 spans 15 amino acids. CDR3 in amino acids: CASRFSGTSTDTQYF. The CDR3 DNA sequence: TGCGCCAGCAGGTTTAGCGGGACTAGCACAGATACGCAGTATTTT.

This chain uses TRBV27 with TRBJ2-1; D perhaps matches TRBD2 (6 bases). The CDR3 runs 16 residues. Trimming stripped 10 bases from V and 4 bases from J, with 23 bases between. Germline CDR1 MNHEY, CDR2 SMNVEV (reference sequence). CDR3 amino acids: CATLRNGGMLYNEQFF. DNA for the CDR3: TGTGCCACCTTACGGAACGGCGGGATGCTTTACAATGAGCAGTTCTTC.

The rearrangement links TRBV5-1 to TRBJ2-5; possibly TRBD2 for D (6 bases). V was shortened by 0 bases and J by 4 bases, with 13 bases between the two germline ends. The CDR3 contains 15 residues. Germline V gene data show CDR1 as SGHRS and CDR2 as YFSETQ. This CDR3 reads CASSLEGPGGETQYF. The CDR3 DNA reads as TGCGCCAGCAGCTTGGAAGGTCCCGGGGGAGAGACCCAGTACTTC.

This chain connects TRBV7-9 to TRBJ2-7; 11 bases fit TRBD2. Looked up from germline, CDR1 is SEHNR and CDR2 is FQNEAQ (reference sequence). CDR3 length equals 14 residues. V lost 5 bases, J lost 2 bases, and 2 bases stayed unmatched. The DNA for the CDR3 is TGTGCCAGCAGCCCGGGACTAGCGGCCTACGAGCAGTACTTC. It codes for CASSPGLAAYEQYF.

The chain couples TRBV6-5 to TRBJ1-6, with 9 bases lining up with TRBD1. Germline V CDR1 and CDR2: MNHEY, SVGAGI. V trimming: 2 bases; J trimming: 7 bases; junction bases outside the gene matches: 3. The CDR3 runs to 15 residues. The CDR3 spells CASSYVGQGNSPLHF. The CDR3, as DNA: TGTGCCAGCAGTTACGTGGGACAGGGAAATTCACCCCTCCACTTT.

CDR3 nucleotide sequence: TGTGCCAGCAGCTTGGGGGGCCGCGAGCAGTACTTC. This codes for CASSLGGREQYF. The chain has TRBV5-6 and TRBJ2-7; D is possibly TRBD1 (5 bases). V was clipped by 0 bases and J by 6 bases, with 7 bases between them. The CDR3 extends over 12 amino acids. Looked up from germline, CDR1 is SGHDT and CDR2 is YYEEEE. Based on the CDR3 plus reference TRBV5-6 and TRBJ2-7, the full variable domain is DAGVTQSPTHLIKTRGQQVTLRCSPKSGHDTVSWYQQALGQGPQFIFQYYEEEERQRGNFPDRFSGHQFPNYSSELNVNALLLGDSALYLCASSLGGREQYFGPGTRLTVT.

V gene TRBV28 combines with J gene TRBJ2-7, with D possibly matching TRBD1 (6 bases). With 5 bases removed from V and 0 bases from J, the gap between germline ends came to 17 bases. Germline CDR1 reads MDHEN; CDR2 reads SYDVKM. CDR3 size: 16 residues. The CDR3 reads CASSEIGTTFSYEQYF. The CDR3 coding sequence is TGTGCCAGCAGTGAAATCGGGACAACTTTCTCCTACGAGCAGTACTTC.

This clone was observed a few times. The V and J genes are TRBV12-3 or TRBV12-4 and TRBJ1-2; 7 bases map to TRBD1. With V trimmed by 8 bases and J by 1 base, 1 base remained unmatched. The CDR3 sequence is 12 residues long. CDR3 loop: CASGQVNYGYTF. The CDR3 DNA follows: TGTGCCAGCGGACAGGTTAACTATGGCTACACCTTC.

V is TRBV5-4 and J is TRBJ2-7; TRBD1 matches 8 bases. The V gene end was trimmed by 5 bases and the J gene end by 6 bases; junction bases not matched to a gene: 10. Per the germline V gene, CDR1 is SGHNT and CDR2 is YYREEE (reference sequence). CDR3 size: 14 residues. In DNA form, the CDR3 reads TGTGCCAGCAGTACTGGACAGGGAGGCGTCGAGCAGTACTTC. Protein product: CASSTGQGGVEQYF.

This clone showed up just once. The J gene is TRBJ2-1, the V gene TRBV9; TRBD2 agrees at 7 bases. J was trimmed by 7 bases and V by 4 bases; bases with no gene match: 5. Germline V gives CDR1 SGDLS, CDR2 YYNGEE. CDR3 length: 13 residues. CDR3 in amino acids: CASSPGGENEQFF. For the CDR3, the DNA is TGTGCCAGCAGCCCGGGGGGAGAGAATGAGCAGTTCTTC.

This clone was seen more than once but under ten times. This chain links TRBV7-6 with TRBJ1-1; 10 positions agree with TRBD1. This CDR3 comprises 16 residues. Germline assignment: CDR1 SGHVS and CDR2 FNYEAQ. J lost 4 bases, V lost 4 bases, and 9 bases had no gene match. CDR3 sequence: CASSSTGTGVLTEAFF. CDR3 bases: TGTGCCAGCAGCTCCACAGGGACAGGGGTCCTCACTGAAGCTTTCTTT.

V gene TRBV27 combines with J gene TRBJ2-3; a weak D match, TRBD2 (7 bases). This CDR3 spans 17 amino acids. Germline V gene data show CDR1 as MNHEY and CDR2 as SMNVEV (reference sequence). V lost 6 bases and J 3 bases, leaving 22 bases between the germline ends. The CDR3 reads CASSRAEAGARTDTQYF. The DNA for the CDR3 is TGTGCCAGCAGCAGGGCTGAGGCGGGGGCACGGACAGATACGCAGTATTTT.